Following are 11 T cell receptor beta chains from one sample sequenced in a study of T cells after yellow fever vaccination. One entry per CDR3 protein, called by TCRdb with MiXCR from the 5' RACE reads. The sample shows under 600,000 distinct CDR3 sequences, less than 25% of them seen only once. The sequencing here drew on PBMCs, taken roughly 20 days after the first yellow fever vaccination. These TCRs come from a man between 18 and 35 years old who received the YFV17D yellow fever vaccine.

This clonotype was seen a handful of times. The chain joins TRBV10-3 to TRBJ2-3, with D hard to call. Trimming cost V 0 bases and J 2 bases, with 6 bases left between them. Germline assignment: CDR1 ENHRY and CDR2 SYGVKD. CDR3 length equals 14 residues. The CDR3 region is CAISESAITDTQYF. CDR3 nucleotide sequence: TGTGCCATCAGTGAGTCGGCAATCACAGATACGCAGTATTTT.

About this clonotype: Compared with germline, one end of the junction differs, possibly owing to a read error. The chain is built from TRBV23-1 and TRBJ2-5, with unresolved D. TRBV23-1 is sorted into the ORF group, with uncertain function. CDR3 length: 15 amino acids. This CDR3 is CVSRQQMRQAETQYF. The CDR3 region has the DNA TGCGTCAGCAGGCAACAGATGCGCCAAGCAGAGACCCAGTACTTC.

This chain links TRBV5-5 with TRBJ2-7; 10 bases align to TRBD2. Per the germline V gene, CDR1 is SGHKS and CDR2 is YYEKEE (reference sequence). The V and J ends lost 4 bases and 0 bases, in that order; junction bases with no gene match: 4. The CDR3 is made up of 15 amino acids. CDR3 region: CASSRTSGDSYEQYV. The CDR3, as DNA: TGTGCCAGCAGCCGTACTAGCGGGGACTCCTACGAGCAGTACGTC.

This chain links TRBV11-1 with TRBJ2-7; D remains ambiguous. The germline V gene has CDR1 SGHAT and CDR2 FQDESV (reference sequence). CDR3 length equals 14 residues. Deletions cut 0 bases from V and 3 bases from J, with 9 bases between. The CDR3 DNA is TGTGCCAGCAGCTTAGCGGCAACAAGCTACGAGCAGTACTTC. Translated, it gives CASSLAATSYEQYF.

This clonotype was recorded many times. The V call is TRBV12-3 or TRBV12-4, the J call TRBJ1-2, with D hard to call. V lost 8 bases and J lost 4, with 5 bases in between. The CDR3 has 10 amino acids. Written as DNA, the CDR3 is TGTGCCAGCCGGGGCTATGGCTACACCTTC. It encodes CASRGYGYTF.

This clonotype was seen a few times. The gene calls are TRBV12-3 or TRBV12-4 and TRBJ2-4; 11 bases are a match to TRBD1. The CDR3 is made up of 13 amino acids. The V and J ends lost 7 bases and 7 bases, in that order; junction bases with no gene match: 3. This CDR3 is CASTGDRGNIQYF. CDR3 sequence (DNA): TGTGCCAGCACCGGGGACAGGGGGAACATTCAGTACTTC.

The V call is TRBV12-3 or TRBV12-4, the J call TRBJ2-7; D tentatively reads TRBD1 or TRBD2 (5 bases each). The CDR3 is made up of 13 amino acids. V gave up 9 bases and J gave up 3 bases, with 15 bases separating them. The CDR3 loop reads CASRPEGFYEQYF. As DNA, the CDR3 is TGTGCCAGTCGGCCAGAGGGGTTCTACGAGCAGTACTTC.

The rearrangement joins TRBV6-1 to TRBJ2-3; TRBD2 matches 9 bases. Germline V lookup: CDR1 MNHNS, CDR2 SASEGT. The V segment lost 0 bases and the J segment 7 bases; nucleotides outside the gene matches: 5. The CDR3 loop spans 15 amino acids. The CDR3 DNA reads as TGTGCCAGCAGTGAAGCGGCGGGGGGGCTTTATACGCAGTATTTT. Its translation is CASSEAAGGLYTQYF.

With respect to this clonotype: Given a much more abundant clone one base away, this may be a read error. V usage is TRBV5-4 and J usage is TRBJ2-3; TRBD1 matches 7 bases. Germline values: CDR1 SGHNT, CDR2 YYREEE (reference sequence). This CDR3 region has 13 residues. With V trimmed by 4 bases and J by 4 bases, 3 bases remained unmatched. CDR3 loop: CASSRDSSDTQYF. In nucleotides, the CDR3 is TGTGCCAGCAGCCGGGACAGCTCAGATACGCAGTATTTT. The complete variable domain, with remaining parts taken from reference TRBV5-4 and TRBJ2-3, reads ETGVTQSPTHLIKTRGQQVTLRCSSQSGHNTVSWYQQALGQGPQFIFQYYREEENGRGNFPPRFSGLQFPNYSSELNVNALELDDSALYLCASSRDSSDTQYFGPGTRLTVL.

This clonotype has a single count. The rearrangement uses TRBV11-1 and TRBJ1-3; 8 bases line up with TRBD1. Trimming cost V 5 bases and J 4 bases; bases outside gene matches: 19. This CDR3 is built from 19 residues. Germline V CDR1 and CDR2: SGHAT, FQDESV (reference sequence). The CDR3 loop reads CASSQRDRSLPRWGNTIYF. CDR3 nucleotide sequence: TGTGCCAGCAGCCAGAGGGACAGGAGCCTACCTCGATGGGGAAACACCATATATTTT.

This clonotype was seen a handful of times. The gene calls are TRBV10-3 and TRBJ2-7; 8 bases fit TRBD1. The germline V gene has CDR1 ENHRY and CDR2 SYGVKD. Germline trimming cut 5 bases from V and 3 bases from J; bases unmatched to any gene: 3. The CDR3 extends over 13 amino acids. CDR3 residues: CAISSGQGYEQYV. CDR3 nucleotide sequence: TGTGCCATCAGTTCTGGACAGGGCTACGAGCAGTACGTC.